This T cell receptor beta chain was profiled in a study of CD8+CD57+ T cells in acquired aplastic anemia. CDR1 and CDR2 from the germline V gene are SGHVS and FQNEAQ. The CDR3 spans 15 residues. The germline V and J ends were trimmed by 2 bases and 1 base, with 10 bases remaining between them. Before being chosen for sequencing, patients had shown CD8+CD57+ cell expansion by flow cytometry. According to the study, genomic DNA was the template for TCR beta VDJ and CDR3 profiling. TCRdb analysed the reads with MiXCR anew, one entry per CDR3 protein. Among fewer than 200,000 distinct CDR3 sequences listed, around 75% were seen once.

Sample: sorted CD4+, CD8+, or CD8+CD57+ T cells (not recorded which) from PBMCs. The TCR originated in a human donor with aplastic anemia. V is TRBV7-8 and J is TRBJ2-3; either TRBD1 or TRBD2 may supply D (5 bases each). CDR3 amino acids: CASSLSGRGTDTQYF. For the CDR3, the DNA is TGTGCCAGCAGCTTAAGCGGCAGGGGCACAGATACGCAGTATTTT.